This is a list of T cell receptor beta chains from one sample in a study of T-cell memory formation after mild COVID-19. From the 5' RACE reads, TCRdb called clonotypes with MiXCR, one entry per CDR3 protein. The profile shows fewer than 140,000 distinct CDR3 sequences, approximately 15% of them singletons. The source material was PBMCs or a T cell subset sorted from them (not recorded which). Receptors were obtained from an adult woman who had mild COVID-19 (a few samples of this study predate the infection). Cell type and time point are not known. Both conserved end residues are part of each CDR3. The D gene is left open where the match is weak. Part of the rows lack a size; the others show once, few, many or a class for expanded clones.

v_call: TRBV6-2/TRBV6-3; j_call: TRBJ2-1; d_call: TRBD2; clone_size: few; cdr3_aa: CASSYSGLAGAGSYNEQFF; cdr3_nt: TGTGCCAGCAGTTACTCAGGGCTAGCGGGGGCTGGCTCCTACAATGAGCAGTTCTTC
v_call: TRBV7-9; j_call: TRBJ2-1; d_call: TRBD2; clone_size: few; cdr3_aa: CASSLGASGARSEQFF; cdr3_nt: TGTGCCAGCAGCTTAGGGGCTAGCGGGGCACGGAGTGAGCAGTTCTTC
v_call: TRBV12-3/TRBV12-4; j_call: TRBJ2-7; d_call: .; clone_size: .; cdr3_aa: CASSTGLPSSYEKYF; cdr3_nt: TGTGCCAGCAGCACGGGACTCCCGAGCTCCTACGAGAAGTACTTC
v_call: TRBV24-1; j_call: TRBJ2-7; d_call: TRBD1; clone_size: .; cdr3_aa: CAALLGTGCEQYF; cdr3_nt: TGTGCCGCCCTCCTCGGGACAGGGTGCGAGCAGTACTTC
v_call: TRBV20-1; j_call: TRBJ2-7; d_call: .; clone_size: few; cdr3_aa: CSTRREGSYEQYF; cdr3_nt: TGCAGTACCCGACGCGAGGGGTCCTACGAGCAGTACTTC
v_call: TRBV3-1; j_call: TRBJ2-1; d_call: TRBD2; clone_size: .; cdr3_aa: CASSAVTGGFADEQFF; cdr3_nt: TGTGCCAGCAGCGCGGTGACGGGGGGGTTTGCGGATGAGCAGTTCTTC
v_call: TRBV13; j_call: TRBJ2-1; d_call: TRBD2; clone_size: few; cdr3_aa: CASSSRGGNEQFF; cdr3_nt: TGTGCCAGCAGCTCCCGCGGGGGCAATGAGCAGTTCTTC
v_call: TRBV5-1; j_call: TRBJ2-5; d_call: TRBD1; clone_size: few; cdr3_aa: CASSFDDRDLETQYF; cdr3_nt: TGCGCCAGCAGCTTTGATGACAGGGACCTAGAGACCCAGTACTTC
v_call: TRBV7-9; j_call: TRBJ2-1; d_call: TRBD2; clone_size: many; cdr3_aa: CASSWLADPYNEQFF; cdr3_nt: TGTGCCAGCAGCTGGCTAGCGGACCCCTACAATGAGCAGTTCTTC
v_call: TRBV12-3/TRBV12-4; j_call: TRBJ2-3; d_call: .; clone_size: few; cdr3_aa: CASSLLGLDTQYF; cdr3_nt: TGTGCCAGCAGTTTACTAGGGCTGGATACGCAGTATTTT
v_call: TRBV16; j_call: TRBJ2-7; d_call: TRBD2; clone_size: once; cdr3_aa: CASSQWAGESSYEQYF; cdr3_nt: TGTGCCAGCAGCCAATGGGCGGGGGAGAGCTCCTACGAGCAGTACTTC
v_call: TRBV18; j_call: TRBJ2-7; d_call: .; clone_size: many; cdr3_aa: CASSPGAQENNPTYEQYF; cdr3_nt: TGTGCCAGCTCACCTGGAGCCCAAGAAAATAATCCAACCTACGAGCAGTACTTC
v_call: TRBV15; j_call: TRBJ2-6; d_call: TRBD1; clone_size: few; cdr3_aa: CATSRDYTGQGAKYSGANVLTF; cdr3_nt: TGTGCCACCAGCAGAGATTATACGGGACAGGGGGCGAAATACTCTGGGGCCAACGTCCTGACTTTC
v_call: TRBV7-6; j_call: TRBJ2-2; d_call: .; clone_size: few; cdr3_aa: CASSLERDTGELFF; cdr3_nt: TGTGCCAGCAGCCTCGAACGGGACACCGGGGAGCTGTTTTTT
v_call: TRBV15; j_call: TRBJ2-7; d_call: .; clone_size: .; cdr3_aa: CATSRTPGYEQYF; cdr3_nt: TGTGCCACCAGCAGGACCCCGGGCTACGAGCAGTACTTC
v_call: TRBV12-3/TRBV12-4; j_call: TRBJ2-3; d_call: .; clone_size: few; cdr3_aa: CASSLAGGKDTQYF; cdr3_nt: TGTGCCAGCAGTTTAGCGGGGGGAAAAGATACGCAGTATTTT
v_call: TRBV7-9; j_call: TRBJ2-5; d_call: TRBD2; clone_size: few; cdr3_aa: CASSSSRTSGESPGTQYF; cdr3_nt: TGTGCCAGCAGTTCATCCCGGACTAGCGGGGAATCGCCGGGGACCCAGTACTTC
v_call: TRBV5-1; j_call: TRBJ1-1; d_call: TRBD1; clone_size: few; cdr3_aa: CASSLDATGDEAFF; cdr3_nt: TGCGCCAGCAGCCTCGACGCGACAGGGGATGAAGCTTTCTTT
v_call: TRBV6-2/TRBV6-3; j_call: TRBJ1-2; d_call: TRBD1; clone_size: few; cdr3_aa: CASSYYPGTADGYTF; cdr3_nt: TGTGCCAGCAGTTATTATCCCGGGACAGCGGATGGCTACACCTTC
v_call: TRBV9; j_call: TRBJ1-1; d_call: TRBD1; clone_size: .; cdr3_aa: CASSDTGGPTEAFF; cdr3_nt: TGTGCCAGCAGCGATACAGGGGGCCCCACTGAAGCTTTCTTT
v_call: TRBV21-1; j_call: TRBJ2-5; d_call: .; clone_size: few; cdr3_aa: CASSKARGQQETQYF; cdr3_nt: TGTGCCAGCAGCAAAGCGCGGGGACAACAAGAGACCCAGTACTTC
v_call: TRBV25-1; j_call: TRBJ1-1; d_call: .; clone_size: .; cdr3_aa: CASSALQGSEAFF; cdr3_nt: TGTGCCAGCAGTGCCCTTCAGGGGTCTGAAGCTTTCTTT
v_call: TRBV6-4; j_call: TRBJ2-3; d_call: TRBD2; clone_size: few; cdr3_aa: CASSDGGLPMDTQYF; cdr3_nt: TGTGCCAGCAGTGACGGGGGACTACCTATGGATACGCAGTATTTT
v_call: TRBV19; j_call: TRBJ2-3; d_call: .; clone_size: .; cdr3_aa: CASSGGRSTDTQYF; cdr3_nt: TGTGCCAGTAGCGGAGGACGGAGCACAGATACGCAGTATTTT
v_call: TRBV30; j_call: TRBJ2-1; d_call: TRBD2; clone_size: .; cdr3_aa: CAWSWGGSYNEQFF; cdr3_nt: TGTGCCTGGAGTTGGGGGGGCTCCTACAATGAGCAGTTCTTC
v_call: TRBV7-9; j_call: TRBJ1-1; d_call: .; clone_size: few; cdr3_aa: CASRESGGLNTEAFF; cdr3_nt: TGTGCCAGCAGAGAATCTGGGGGGCTGAACACTGAAGCTTTCTTT
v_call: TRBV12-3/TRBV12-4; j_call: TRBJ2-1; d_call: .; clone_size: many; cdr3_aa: CASSLSAYNEQFF; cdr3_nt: TGTGCCAGCTCACTAAGCGCCTACAATGAGCAGTTCTTC
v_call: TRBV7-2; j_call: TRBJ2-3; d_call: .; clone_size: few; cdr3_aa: CASRKYPGEGTDTQYF; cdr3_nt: TGTGCCAGCAGGAAGTATCCGGGAGAAGGAACAGATACGCAGTATTTT
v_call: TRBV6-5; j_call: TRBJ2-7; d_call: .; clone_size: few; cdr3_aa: CASRGQITKQYF; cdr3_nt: TGTGCCAGCAGAGGACAGATAACGAAGCAGTACTTC
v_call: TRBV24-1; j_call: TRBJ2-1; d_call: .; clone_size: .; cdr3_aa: CATSARVGMDEQFF; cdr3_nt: TGTGCCACCAGTGCCCGGGTAGGTATGGATGAGCAGTTCTTC
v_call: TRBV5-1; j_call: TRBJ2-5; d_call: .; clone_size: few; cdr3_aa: CASRDGGFETQYF; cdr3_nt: TGCGCCAGCAGGGATGGCGGTTTCGAGACCCAGTACTTC
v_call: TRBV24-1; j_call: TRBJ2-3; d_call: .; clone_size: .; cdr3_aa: CATSDPSAGTKYNTQYF; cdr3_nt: TGTGCCACCAGTGATCCTAGCGCCGGGACAAAATACAATACGCAGTATTTT
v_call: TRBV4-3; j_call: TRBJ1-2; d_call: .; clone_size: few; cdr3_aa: CASSQGSGGIYGYTF; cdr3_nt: TGCGCCAGCAGCCAAGGGTCCGGGGGGATCTATGGCTACACCTTC
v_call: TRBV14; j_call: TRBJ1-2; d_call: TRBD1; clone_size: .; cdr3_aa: CASSLDRGLHYGYTF; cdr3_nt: TGTGCCAGCAGCCTTGACAGGGGACTACACTATGGCTACACCTTC
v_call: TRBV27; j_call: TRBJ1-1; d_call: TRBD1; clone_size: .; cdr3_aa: CASSLDRVTTEAFF; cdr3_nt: TGTGCCAGCAGTTTGGACAGGGTGACGACTGAAGCTTTCTTT
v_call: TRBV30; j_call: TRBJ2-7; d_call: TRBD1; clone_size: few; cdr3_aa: CAFIPGTEGYEQYF; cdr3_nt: TGTGCCTTCATACCCGGGACAGAGGGTTACGAGCAGTACTTC
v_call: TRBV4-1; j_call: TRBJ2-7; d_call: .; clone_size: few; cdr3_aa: CASSQADGGYEQYF; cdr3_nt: TGCGCCAGCAGCCAAGCTGACGGTGGATACGAGCAGTACTTC
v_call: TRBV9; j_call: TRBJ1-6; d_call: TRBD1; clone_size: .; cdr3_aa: CASSPRTGANSPLHF; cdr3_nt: TGTGCCAGCAGCCCCCGGACAGGGGCTAATTCACCCCTCCACTTT
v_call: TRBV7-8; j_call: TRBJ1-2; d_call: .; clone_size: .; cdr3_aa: CASSLNRASRGYTF; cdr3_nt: TGTGCCAGCAGCTTGAACAGAGCGAGTAGGGGCTACACCTTC
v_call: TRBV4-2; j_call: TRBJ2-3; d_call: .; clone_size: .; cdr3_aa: CASSQAWVGTDTQYF; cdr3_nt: TGTGCCAGCAGCCAAGCATGGGTTGGAACAGATACGCAGTATTTT
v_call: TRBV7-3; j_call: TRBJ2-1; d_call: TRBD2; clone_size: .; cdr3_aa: CASSSPSGVGNEQFF; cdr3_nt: TGTGCCAGCAGCTCTCCTAGCGGGGTCGGAAATGAGCAGTTCTTC
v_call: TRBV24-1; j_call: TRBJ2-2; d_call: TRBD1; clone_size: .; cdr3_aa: CATSDQDRDHGELFF; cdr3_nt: TGTGCCACCAGTGACCAAGACAGGGATCACGGGGAGCTGTTTTTT
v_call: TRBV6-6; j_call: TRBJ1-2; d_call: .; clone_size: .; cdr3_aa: CASSQGSGKGDTF; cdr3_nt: TGTGCCAGCAGCCAAGGATCCGGGAAAGGAGACACCTTC
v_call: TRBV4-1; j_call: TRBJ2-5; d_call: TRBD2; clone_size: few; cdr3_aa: CASSPLSGGATETQYF; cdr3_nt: TGCGCCAGCAGCCCACTTAGCGGGGGGGCCACTGAGACCCAGTACTTC
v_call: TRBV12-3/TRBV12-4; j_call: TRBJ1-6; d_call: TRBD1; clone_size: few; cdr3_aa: CASSTKRARTGVDSPLHF; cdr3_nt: TGTGCCAGCAGTACAAAGAGGGCCCGGACAGGGGTGGATTCACCCCTCCACTTT
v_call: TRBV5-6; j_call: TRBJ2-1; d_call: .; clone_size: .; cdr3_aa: CASSLASYYNEQFF; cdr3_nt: TGTGCCAGCAGCTTGGCCAGTTATTACAATGAGCAGTTCTTC
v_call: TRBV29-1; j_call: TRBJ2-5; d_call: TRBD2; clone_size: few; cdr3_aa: CSVSTSGRFETQYF; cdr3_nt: TGCAGCGTATCCACTAGCGGGAGGTTTGAGACCCAGTACTTC
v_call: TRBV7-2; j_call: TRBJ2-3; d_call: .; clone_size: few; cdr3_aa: CASSLVGGGLNTDTQYF; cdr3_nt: TGTGCCAGCAGCTTAGTCGGAGGGGGATTAAACACAGATACGCAGTATTTT
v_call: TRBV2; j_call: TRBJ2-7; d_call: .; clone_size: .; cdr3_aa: CASIGLLSYEQYF; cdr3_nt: TGTGCCAGCATCGGGTTACTCTCCTACGAGCAGTACTTC
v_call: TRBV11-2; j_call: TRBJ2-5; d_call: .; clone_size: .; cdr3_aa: CASSTIQGGTETQYF; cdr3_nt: TGTGCCAGCAGCACCATACAGGGTGGGACGGAGACCCAGTACTTC
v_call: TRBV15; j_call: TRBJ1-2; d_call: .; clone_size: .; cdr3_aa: CATSSAPTTGYTF; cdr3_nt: TGTGCCACCAGCAGTGCCCCGACGACTGGCTACACCTTC
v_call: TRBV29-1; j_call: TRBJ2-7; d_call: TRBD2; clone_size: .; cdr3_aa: CSATAGGEQYF; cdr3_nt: TGCAGCGCCACGGCGGGGGGCGAGCAGTACTTC
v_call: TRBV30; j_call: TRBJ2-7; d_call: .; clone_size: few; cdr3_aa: CAWSSGQSYEQYF; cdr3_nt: TGTGCCTGGAGTTCCGGACAGTCCTACGAGCAGTACTTC
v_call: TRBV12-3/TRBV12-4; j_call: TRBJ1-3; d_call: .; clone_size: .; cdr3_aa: CAGSGSSGNTIYF; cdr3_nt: TGTGCCGGTTCAGGAAGCTCTGGAAACACCATATATTTT
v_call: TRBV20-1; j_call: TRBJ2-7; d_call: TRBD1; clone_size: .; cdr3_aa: CSARVGTGAFYEQYF; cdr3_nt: TGCAGTGCTAGAGTTGGGACAGGGGCTTTTTACGAGCAGTACTTC